The clone carrying this TCR beta chain was observed at least ten times. What it binds is unknown. The gene names here belong to mouse. Coverage ceases 4 residues before the CDR3 finishes, and the germline J gene fills in the end. This sample was taken from a study of CD8+ T cells in alopecia areata. Study-wide results and caveats: Normal scalp showed lower clonality than lesional scalp, especially alopecia totalis/universalis. Resident alphabeta T-cell populations of normal skin are likewise subject to sequencing in scalp samples. Possibly because of HLA-related factors, TCR sharing was less clear across patients than in mice.

Reverse transcription of extracted RNA yielded cDNA, which provided the sequencing template. TCRdb's copy holds only in-frame clones and misses some; the assay was immunoSEQ multiplex PCR. This sample has about 270,000 clones, each found more than once. Germline V gene lookup returns CDR1 NSQYPW and CDR2 LRSPGD (reference sequence). This CDR3 is 13 amino acids long. Deletions cut 2 bases from V and 2 bases from J, with 6 bases between. The sorting of pooled cutaneous lymph node cells relied on CD4, CD8alpha, NKG2D, NKG2ACE and other markers. Sequencing was done on a sample of CD4+ T cells sorted from a lymph node. This chain joins TRBV1 and TRBJ1-2; D gene uncertain. This TCR was recovered from a C3H/HeJ mouse with alopecia areata. The MHC haplotype recorded for the strain is H2-k. CDR3: CTCSAIQNSDYTF. CDR3 bases read: TGCACCTGCAGTGCAATCCAGAACTCC. Drawing the rest from reference TRBV1 and TRBJ1-2, the complete variable domain is VTLLEQNPRWRLVPRGQAVNLRCILKNSQYPWMSWYQQDLQKQLQWLFTLRSPGDKEVKSLPGADYLATRVTDTELRLQVANMSQGRTLYCTCSAIQNSDYTFGSGTRLLVI.